This T cell receptor (beta chain) was sequenced during a study of CD8 T cells in Susac syndrome. The sample holds one count of this clonotype. Its specificity is not known. Study results and limitations: The study recognized that its TCR sequencing and HLA analysis covered a relatively small number of individuals.

RNA, at roughly 0.5 to 1 ug, was reverse transcribed with random hexamers. TCRdb called the immunoSEQ multiplex PCR reads again in MiXCR, with one record for every CDR3 protein. Here the sample spans 150,000 to 190,000 distinct CDR3 sequences, about 95% being singletons. The CDR3 is 15 residues long. CDR1 is SQVTM, CDR2 ANQGSEA, per germline. Trimming cost V 6 bases and J 2 bases; bases outside gene matches: 9. This chain uses TRBV29-1 with TRBJ2-3; 9 bases agree with TRBD1. Sample: CD8+ T cells from PBMCs. The TCR comes from a human donor with multiple sclerosis. CDR3 DNA: TGCAGCGTCTATGGACGACAGGGGGTCACAGATACGCAGTATTTT. It encodes CSVYGRQGVTDTQYF.